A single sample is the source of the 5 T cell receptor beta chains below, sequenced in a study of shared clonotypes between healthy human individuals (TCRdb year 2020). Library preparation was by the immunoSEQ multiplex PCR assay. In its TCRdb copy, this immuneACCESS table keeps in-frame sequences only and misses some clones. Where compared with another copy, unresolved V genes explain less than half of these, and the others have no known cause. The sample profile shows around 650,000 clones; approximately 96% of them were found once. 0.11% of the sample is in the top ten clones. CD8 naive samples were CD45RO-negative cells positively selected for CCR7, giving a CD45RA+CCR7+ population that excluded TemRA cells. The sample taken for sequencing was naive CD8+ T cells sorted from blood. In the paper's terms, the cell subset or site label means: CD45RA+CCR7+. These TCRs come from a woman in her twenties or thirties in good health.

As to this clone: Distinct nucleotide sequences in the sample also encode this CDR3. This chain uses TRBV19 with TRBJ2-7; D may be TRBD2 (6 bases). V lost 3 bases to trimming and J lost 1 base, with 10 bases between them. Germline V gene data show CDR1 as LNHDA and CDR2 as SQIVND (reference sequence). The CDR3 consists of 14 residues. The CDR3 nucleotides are TGTGCCAGTAGTATCACGGGGGAGTCCTACGAGCAGTACTTC. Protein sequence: CASSITGESYEQYF.

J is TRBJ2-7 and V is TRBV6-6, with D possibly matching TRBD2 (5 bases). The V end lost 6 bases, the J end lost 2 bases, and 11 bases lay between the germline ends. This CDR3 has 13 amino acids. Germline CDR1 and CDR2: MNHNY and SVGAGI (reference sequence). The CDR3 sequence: CASRRDLAYEQYF. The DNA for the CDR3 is TGTGCCAGCAGACGGGATCTCGCCTACGAGCAGTACTTC.

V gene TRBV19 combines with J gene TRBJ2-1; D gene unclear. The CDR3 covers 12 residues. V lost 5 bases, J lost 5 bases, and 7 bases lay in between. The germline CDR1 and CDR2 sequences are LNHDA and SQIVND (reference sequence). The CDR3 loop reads CASSVRNNEQFF. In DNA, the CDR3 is TGTGCCAGTAGTGTGCGTAACAATGAGCAGTTCTTC. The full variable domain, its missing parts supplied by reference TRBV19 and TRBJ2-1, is DGGITQSPKYLFRKEGQNVTLSCEQNLNHDAMYWYRQDPGQGLRLIYYSQIVNDFQKGDIAEGYSVSREKKESFPLTVTSAQKNPTAFYLCASSVRNNEQFFGPGTRLTVL.

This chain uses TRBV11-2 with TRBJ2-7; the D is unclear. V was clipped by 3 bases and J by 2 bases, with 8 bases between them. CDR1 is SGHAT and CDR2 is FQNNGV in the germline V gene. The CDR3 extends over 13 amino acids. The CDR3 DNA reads TGTGCCAGCAGCTTTGCCGTACCCTACGAGCAGTACTTC. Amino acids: CASSFAVPYEQYF. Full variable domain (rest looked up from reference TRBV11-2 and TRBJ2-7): EAGVAQSPRYKIIEKRQSVAFWCNPISGHATLYWYQQILGQGPKLLIQFQNNGVVDDSQLPKDRFSAERLKGVDSTLKIQPAKLEDSAVYLCASSFAVPYEQYFGPGTRLTVT.

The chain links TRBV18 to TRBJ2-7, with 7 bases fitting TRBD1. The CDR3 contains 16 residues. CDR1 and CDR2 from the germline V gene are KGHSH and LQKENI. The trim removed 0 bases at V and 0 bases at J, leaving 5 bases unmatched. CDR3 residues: CASSPPNGDSSYEQYF. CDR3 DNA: TGTGCCAGCTCACCACCGAATGGGGACAGCTCCTACGAGCAGTACTTC.